These 14 T cell receptor beta chains came from one sample sequenced in a study of cytomegalovirus exposure and HLA in healthy donors. Both 60 Vbeta primers and 13 Jbeta primers went into the PCR. Method: immunoSEQ multiplex PCR; TCRdb's copy keeps in-frame clones and lacks some. The sample contains approximately 170,000 clones, roughly four fifths of which appear only once. Sequenced sample: PBMCs. The receptors stem from a woman aged 25 to 45 in good health and CMV-seropositive.

The DNA for the CDR3 is TGTGCCAGCAGTGAGGGAGGCGAGCAGTACTTC. This encodes CASSEGGEQYF. The chain employs TRBV6-1 and TRBJ2-7, with D possibly TRBD2 on 6 matching bases. Germline V CDR1 and CDR2: MNHNS, SASEGT. The CDR3 has 11 amino acids. Trimming removed 3 bases at V and 6 bases at J, with 6 bases between.

This chain connects TRBV27 to TRBJ2-1; D may be TRBD1 (7 bases). This CDR3 spans 16 amino acids. From germline, CDR1 is MNHEY and CDR2 SMNVEV (reference sequence). The V and J ends lost 4 bases and 4 bases respectively, with 17 bases between them. CDR3 sequence: CASSYPGGRPYNEQFF. The CDR3 region has the DNA TGTGCCAGCAGTTACCCAGGGGGGAGGCCTTACAATGAGCAGTTCTTC.

The gene calls are TRBV19 and TRBJ2-3, with TRBD2 as a possible D gene (5 bases). Trimming removed 7 bases from V and 1 base from J, with 9 bases in between. The germline V gene has CDR1 LNHDA and CDR2 SQIVND (reference sequence). There are 13 residues in the CDR3. The DNA for the CDR3 is TGTGCCAGTAAACTAGGCGGCACAGATACGCAGTATTTT. This codes for CASKLGGTDTQYF.

This clone showed up just a few times. This chain uses TRBV15 with TRBJ2-1, with D tentatively TRBD1 (5 bases). Looked up from germline, CDR1 is LNHNV and CDR2 is YYDKDF (reference sequence). There are 14 residues in the CDR3. The CDR3 nucleotides read TGTGTTTTCAGGCAGGAGACAGCCTACAATGAGCAGTTCTTC. Its protein product is CVFRQETAYNEQFF.

This sequence joins TRBV11-2 and TRBJ1-1; no definite D call. Trimming pared 5 bases from V and 1 base from J, leaving 5 bases between. Germline V gene lookup returns CDR1 SGHAT and CDR2 FQNNGV. The CDR3 sequence is 12 residues long. In nucleotides, the CDR3 is TGTGCCAGCAGCACTCAGAACACTGAAGCTTTCTTT. As protein: CASSTQNTEAFF. Full variable domain (rest looked up from reference TRBV11-2 and TRBJ1-1): EAGVAQSPRYKIIEKRQSVAFWCNPISGHATLYWYQQILGQGPKLLIQFQNNGVVDDSQLPKDRFSAERLKGVDSTLKIQPAKLEDSAVYLCASSTQNTEAFFGQGTRLTVV.

This sequence joins TRBV28 and TRBJ2-1, with TRBD2 matching 8 bases. J gave up 9 bases and V 8 bases, and 18 bases lay outside the gene matches. Per the germline V gene, CDR1 is MDHEN and CDR2 is SYDVKM. The CDR3 has 16 amino acids. Written as DNA, the CDR3 is TGTGCCAGCTTTACAGGGTTCCCAGCGGGAGAGACTGAGCAGTTCTTC. As protein: CASFTGFPAGETEQFF.

The rearrangement links TRBV25-1 to TRBJ2-3; 10 bases line up with TRBD2. The CDR3 spans 15 residues. In germline, CDR1 is MGHDK, CDR2 SYGVNS. The V gene end was trimmed by 8 bases and the J gene end by 1 base; junction bases not matched to a gene: 6. The CDR3 coding sequence is TGTGCCAGCGGGTCTAGCGGGAGAGGCACAGATACGCAGTATTTT. Translated, it gives CASGSSGRGTDTQYF.

The rearrangement links TRBV6-1 to TRBJ2-5; 10 nucleotides agree with TRBD2. This CDR3 is built from 15 residues. The germline V gene has CDR1 MNHNS and CDR2 SASEGT. V trimming: 3 bases; J trimming: 5 bases; junction bases outside the gene matches: 6. The CDR3 region has the DNA TGTGCCAGCAGTGATGGGAGCGGGAGGGGGGAGACCCAGTACTTC. Amino acids: CASSDGSGRGETQYF.

The CDR3 protein is CASSLDPAGWGSYEQYF. The CDR3 DNA reads TGTGCCAGCAGCTTAGATCCAGCGGGGTGGGGCTCCTACGAGCAGTACTTC. The chain is built from TRBV11-2 and TRBJ2-7; 7 bases align to TRBD2. Germline CDR1 is SGHAT and CDR2 is FQNNGV. The V segment lost 0 bases and the J segment 0 bases; nucleotides outside the gene matches: 8. This CDR3 region has 17 residues.

The chain has TRBV2 and TRBJ2-3; no firm D call. Deletions cut 8 bases from V and 2 bases from J, with 8 bases between. Germline V lookup: CDR1 SNHLY, CDR2 FYNNEI. The CDR3 loop spans 12 amino acids. This CDR3 is CASRMATDTQYF. CDR3 sequence (DNA): TGTGCCAGCCGTATGGCCACAGATACGCAGTATTTT.

V is TRBV10-3 and J is TRBJ2-7; a weak D match, TRBD1 (6 bases). Trimming pared 4 bases from V and 2 bases from J, leaving 15 bases between. The length of the CDR3 is 15 residues. The germline V gene has CDR1 ENHRY and CDR2 SYGVKD. The CDR3 DNA reads TGTGCCATCAGTGGATCTTCGACAGGAGCCTACGAGCAGTACTTC. This codes for CAISGSSTGAYEQYF.

The chain joins TRBV7-6 to TRBJ2-7; the match to TRBD1 covers 7 bases. This CDR3 has 13 residues. CDR1 SGHVS and CDR2 FNYEAQ come from the germline V gene. With 3 bases clipped from V and 6 bases from J, the junction kept 5 bases outside the gene matches. The CDR3 loop reads CASSLTGSREQYF. In DNA, the CDR3 is TGTGCCAGCAGCTTGACAGGGTCTCGCGAGCAGTACTTC.

This chain uses TRBV6-6 with TRBJ1-1, with 8 bases matching TRBD1. CDR3 length: 16 residues. CDR1 is MNHNY, CDR2 SVGAGI, per germline (reference sequence). Trimming took 5 bases from V and 3 from J; bases not matched to a gene: 11. In DNA form, the CDR3 reads TGTGCCAGCAGTCCGACAGGGGCTGGGGGATACACTGAAGCTTTCTTT. It codes for CASSPTGAGGYTEAFF.

This clone showed up just a few times. This CDR3 is also generated by other DNA sequences in the sample. The rearrangement links TRBV5-1 to TRBJ2-7; the D gene is possibly TRBD2 (6 bases). Between the trimmed V and J ends, which lost 4 bases and 0 bases, there was a span of 8 bases. The germline V gene has CDR1 SGHRS and CDR2 YFSETQ. This CDR3 is 13 amino acids long. This CDR3 is CASSRDFSYEQYF. CDR3 in DNA: TGCGCCAGCAGCCGGGACTTCTCCTACGAGCAGTACTTC.